A single sample gave rise to the 24 T cell receptor beta chains below, sequenced in a study of PD-L1 blockade in urothelial cancer. Time point specified: pretreatment peripheral blood. Assay: immunoSEQ multiplex PCR; the TCRdb copy retains only in-frame clones and omits some. The sample lists tens of thousands of clones, 75% to 85% occurring once. The material sequenced was PBMCs, taken around atezolizumab (anti-PD-L1) treatment. Receptor source: a man in his 70s with urothelial cancer.

The CDR3 sequence is CASSLGDRDNEQYF. The CDR3 DNA reads TGTGCCAGCAGCTTAGGAGACAGGGATAACGAGCAGTACTTC. The chain has TRBV5-4 and TRBJ2-7; 7 nucleotides match TRBD1. The CDR3 is 14 amino acids. In germline, CDR1 is SGHNT, CDR2 YYREEE (reference sequence). The trim removed 2 bases at V and 5 bases at J, leaving 7 bases unmatched.

This clone came up a few times. The junction shows a germline mismatch at one end, possibly a read error. J is TRBJ2-1 and V is TRBV7-7, with 11 bases identical to TRBD2. Per the germline V gene, CDR1 is SSHAT and CDR2 is FNYEAQ (reference sequence). The CDR3 runs to 15 residues. CDR3 nucleotides: TGTGCTAGCAGCTTGGGACTAGCGGATTACAATGAGCAGTTCTTC. This sequence encodes CASSLGLADYNEQFF.

The CDR3 reads CASSQTGGTDTQYF. Here the CDR3 DNA reads TGCGCCAGCAGCCAGACAGGGGGAACAGATACGCAGTATTTT. This rearrangement joins TRBV4-1 to TRBJ2-3; 9 nucleotides agree with TRBD1. J was trimmed by 3 bases and V by 3 bases; bases with no gene match: 1. There are 14 residues in the CDR3. Per the germline V gene, CDR1 is MGHRA and CDR2 is YSYEKL.

V is TRBV12-5 and J is TRBJ2-5; D possibly corresponds to TRBD2 (6 bases). V was clipped by 2 bases and J by 10 bases, with 11 bases between them. This CDR3 has 12 amino acids. Germline CDR1 is LGHNT and CDR2 is FRNRAP. Written as DNA, the CDR3 is TGTGCTAGTGGTTTGCACAGAGCGGGCCAGTACTTC. The encoded protein is CASGLHRAGQYF.

This clone was found once. J is TRBJ1-1 and V is TRBV4-2, with a weak D call TRBD1 (5 bases). The CDR3 runs 18 residues. In germline, CDR1 is LGHNA, CDR2 YNFKEQ. Trimming shortened V by 0 bases and J by 3 bases, and 20 bases separated the two germline ends. The CDR3 nucleotides read TGTGCCAGCAGCCAAGATCGGGCAGGGCTGATACGGCACACTGAAGCTTTCTTT. It translates to CASSQDRAGLIRHTEAFF.

The chain combines TRBV10-1 with TRBJ1-5; TRBD1 is a possible D gene (5 bases). V was trimmed by 1 base and J by 5 bases, leaving 9 bases between them. Germline CDR1 WNHNN, CDR2 SYGVQD (reference sequence). The CDR3 has 14 amino acids. CDR3 region: CASSEYRRDQPQHF. The CDR3, as DNA: TGCGCCAGCAGTGAGTACAGGAGGGATCAGCCCCAGCATTTT.

V usage is TRBV2 and J usage is TRBJ1-6; 7 nucleotides match TRBD1. This CDR3 comprises 13 residues. J lost 9 bases, V lost 7 bases, and 6 bases had no gene match. The germline gives CDR1 SNHLY, CDR2 FYNNEI. This CDR3 reads CASISGGSSPLHF. The CDR3 DNA follows: TGTGCCAGCATCTCAGGGGGAAGTTCACCCCTCCACTTT.

J is TRBJ2-7 and V is TRBV7-9; 7 bases map to TRBD1. In germline, CDR1 is SEHNR, CDR2 FQNEAQ (reference sequence). The CDR3 is 15 amino acids. V lost 5 bases to trimming and J lost 1 base; unmatched junction nucleotides: 8. CDR3 DNA sequence: TGTGCCAGCAGCGCCGTCCGGGACAGTTCCTACGAGCAGTACTTC. Its translation: CASSAVRDSSYEQYF.

The chain carries TRBV7-9 and TRBJ2-3, with D maybe TRBD2 (6 bases). The CDR3 length is 14 residues. V lost 1 base and J lost 6, with 11 bases in between. The germline V gene encodes CDR1 SEHNR and CDR2 FQNEAQ (reference sequence). CDR3 coding DNA: TGTGCCAGCAGCTTAGTGGGAGGTTTGGATACGCAGTATTTT. Its translation: CASSLVGGLDTQYF. Full variable domain (rest looked up from reference TRBV7-9 and TRBJ2-3): DTGVSQNPRHKITKRGQNVTFRCDPISEHNRLYWYRQTLGQGPEFLTYFQNEAQLEKSRLLSDRFSAERPKGSFSTLEIQRTEQGDSAMYLCASSLVGGLDTQYFGPGTRLTVL.

In its sample, this clone is medium-sized (0.01 to 0.1%). The J gene is TRBJ1-6, the V gene TRBV6-4, with 9 bases aligning to TRBD1. Germline CDR1 MRHNA, CDR2 SNTAGT. The CDR3 consists of 15 residues. Trimming took 0 bases from V and 6 from J; bases not matched to a gene: 0. CDR3 sequence: CASSDSTGGNSPLHF. In DNA, the CDR3 is TGTGCCAGCAGTGACTCGACAGGGGGTAATTCACCCCTCCACTTT.

The chain is built from TRBV9 and TRBJ2-1; TRBD2 matches 12 bases. The CDR3 length is 19 residues. Trimming took 4 bases from V and 3 from J; bases not matched to a gene: 14. Germline CDR1 and CDR2: SGDLS and YYNGEE. The DNA for the CDR3 is TGTGCCAGCAGCCCAGGGAAGTCTAGCGGGGGGGCGGGCTACAATGAGCAGTTCTTC. Encoded protein: CASSPGKSSGGAGYNEQFF.

The chain couples TRBV7-9 to TRBJ2-3; 14 bases agree with TRBD2. After removal of 5 bases from V and 2 bases from J, the junction contained 6 bases not matched to a gene. From germline, CDR1 is SEHNR and CDR2 FQNEAQ (reference sequence). The CDR3 extends over 17 amino acids. The CDR3 sequence is CASSRPTSGRATDTQYF. The CDR3 coding sequence is TGTGCCAGCAGCCGTCCGACTAGCGGGAGGGCCACAGATACGCAGTATTTT.

CDR3 amino acids: CSASLIDTQYF. As DNA, the CDR3 is TGCAGTGCTAGTCTTATAGATACGCAGTATTTT. The rearrangement joins TRBV20-1 to TRBJ2-3; D remains unclear. Trimming left V 3 bases short and J 5 bases short, with 6 bases between. This CDR3 spans 11 amino acids. Per germline, CDR1 DFQATT and CDR2 SNEGSKA (reference sequence).

V and J are TRBV5-1 and TRBJ1-1; D ambiguous. The CDR3 is made up of 15 amino acids. Germline V gives CDR1 SGHRS, CDR2 YFSETQ. The V gene lost 3 bases and the J gene lost 1 base, with 13 bases spanning the gap. The CDR3: CASSWGGTPNTEAFF. For the CDR3, the DNA is TGCGCCAGCAGCTGGGGAGGCACACCGAACACTGAAGCTTTCTTT. The full variable domain, completed using reference TRBV5-1 and TRBJ1-1, is KAGVTQTPRYLIKTRGQQVTLSCSPISGHRSVSWYQQTPGQGLQFLFEYFSETQRNKGNFPGRFSGRQFSNSRSEMNVSTLELGDSALYLCASSWGGTPNTEAFFGQGTRLTVV.

J is TRBJ1-5 and V is TRBV19; 8 bases line up with TRBD1. CDR1 is LNHDA and CDR2 is SQIVND in the germline V gene (reference sequence). The V and J ends lost 6 bases and 10 bases, in that order; junction bases with no gene match: 11. The CDR3 loop spans 14 amino acids. This CDR3 reads CASSDGQGTLPQHF. The CDR3 DNA reads TGTGCCAGTAGCGACGGACAGGGAACCCTTCCCCAGCATTTT.

This clone came up a few times. The rearrangement links TRBV9 to TRBJ1-5, with 7 bases lining up with TRBD1. This CDR3 comprises 14 residues. Germline assignment: CDR1 SGDLS and CDR2 YYNGEE. V trimming: 3 bases; J trimming: 3 bases; junction bases outside the gene matches: 3. The DNA for the CDR3 is TGTGCCAGCAGCGACGGGACAGACAATCAGCCCCAGCATTTT. Encoded protein: CASSDGTDNQPQHF.

The chain joins TRBV5-6 to TRBJ2-2; perhaps TRBD1 as D (6 bases). This CDR3 has 15 amino acids. The germline gives CDR1 SGHDT, CDR2 YYEEEE. V lost 3 bases and J 2 bases, leaving 11 bases between the germline ends. CDR3 DNA: TGTGCCAGCAGCTCCTGGGACAACAACACCGGGGAGCTGTTTTTT. Its translation: CASSSWDNNTGELFF.

This clone was counted between two and nine times. The J gene is TRBJ2-7, the V gene TRBV7-2, with TRBD2 as a possible D gene (6 bases). The CDR3 length is 15 residues. With 6 bases removed from V and 6 bases from J, the gap between germline ends came to 21 bases. The germline CDR1 and CDR2 sequences are SGHTA and FQGNSA. CDR3 residues: CASRSMTRGLSEQYF. In DNA form, the CDR3 reads TGTGCCAGCAGGTCGATGACGAGGGGACTTTCCGAGCAGTACTTC. The full variable domain, in which reference TRBV7-2 and TRBJ2-7 provide the parts outside the CDR3, is GAGVSQSPSNKVTEKGKDVELRCDPISGHTALYWYRQSLGQGLEFLIYFQGNSAPDKSGLPSDRFSAERTGGSVSTLTIQRTQQEDSAVYLCASRSMTRGLSEQYFGPGTRLTVT.

The rearrangement links TRBV5-3 to TRBJ2-3, with D tentatively TRBD1 (7 bases). TRBV5-3 is an ORF for which the function is uncertain. The CDR3 runs 15 residues. V was pared by 3 bases and J by 5 bases, with 16 bases between. CDR3 nucleotides: TGTGCCAGAAGCTGGAGGGGGACAGTCAGAGATACGCAGTATTTT. Its translation is CARSWRGTVRDTQYF.

The chain has TRBV5-1 and TRBJ2-2; possible D gene TRBD1, 5 bases. The CDR3 sequence is 15 residues long. The germline V gene encodes CDR1 SGHRS and CDR2 YFSETQ. V lost 3 bases and J lost 4, with 13 bases in between. The CDR3 spells CASSSDTRSTGELFF. The CDR3 nucleotides are TGCGCCAGCAGCTCGGACACCCGGAGCACCGGGGAGCTGTTTTTT.

This clone was picked up one time. The chain has TRBV27 and TRBJ2-1, with TRBD1 matching 9 bases. The CDR3 sequence is 14 residues long. The germline gives CDR1 MNHEY, CDR2 SMNVEV (reference sequence). V shed 2 bases and J 12 bases; nucleotides not matched to a gene: 8. The CDR3 loop is CASSLRQGGHGQFF. The CDR3 nucleotides are TGTGCCAGCAGTTTAAGACAGGGGGGCCATGGGCAGTTCTTC.

The chain links TRBV10-3 to TRBJ1-2, with D perhaps matching TRBD1 (5 bases). With 7 bases removed from V and 3 bases from J, the gap between germline ends came to 12 bases. Per germline, CDR1 ENHRY and CDR2 SYGVKD. This CDR3 comprises 13 residues. CDR3 coding DNA: TGTGCCATCACCGATCAGGGTGACTATGGCTACACCTTC. It specifies CAITDQGDYGYTF.

This clone was seen a handful of times. The V gene is TRBV9, the J gene TRBJ2-5, with D perhaps matching TRBD2 (6 bases). The germline CDR1 and CDR2 sequences are SGDLS and YYNGEE. V was shortened by 4 bases and J by 3 bases, with 13 bases between the two germline ends. This CDR3 contains 14 residues. The CDR3, as DNA: TGTGCCAGCAGCTCTCTGGCGGGGAAAGAGACCCAGTACTTC. Encoded protein: CASSSLAGKETQYF.

The V call is TRBV5-6, the J call TRBJ2-3, with 8 bases matching TRBD1. This CDR3 has 16 amino acids. CDR1 SGHDT and CDR2 YYEEEE come from the germline V gene. J gave up 1 base and V 0 bases, and 4 bases lay outside the gene matches. The CDR3 reads CASSLVPGQGTDTQYF. CDR3 nucleotides: TGTGCCAGCAGCTTGGTCCCGGGACAGGGCACAGATACGCAGTATTTT.